This T cell receptor (beta chain) was sequenced in a study of cytomegalovirus exposure and HLA in healthy donors listed by TCRdb under 2017. Broadly, across the study: An earlier analysis of roughly 570 of the donors reported about 260 Gb of sequence data and 100 million to 120 million unique TCR beta sequences obtained from around 180 million T cells. An early release covering just under 650 HLA-typed donors comprised about 290 gigabases of sequencing data and about 90 million unique TCR sequences. Of the roughly 400 genotyped donors, roughly 85% fell in the genetic ancestry cluster associated with self-reported Caucasian donors. The study aimed to test whether cataloging public T cell receptors could reveal signatures of past pathogen exposure. The T cell repertoires of 700 or so subjects were profiled by immunosequencing and related to cytomegalovirus serostatus. In addition to the first cohort of roughly 700 subjects, a separate validation cohort of 120 different subjects was used. To predict cytomegalovirus infection status, the study brought together high-throughput TCR immunosequencing, statistical association of individual TCRs with disease status, and machine learning. To study patterns of TCR occurrence, a later analysis re-analyzed previously published TCR beta repertoires from several hundred donors and added high-resolution HLA genotyping. The later analysis used no new phenotypic data to find candidate immune exposures, relying instead on TCR beta sequences and their occurrence across donors. To decide whether each TCR beta V gene segment behaved as functional or pseudogenic, an earlier analysis of fewer than 750 of the donors relied on high-throughput TCR beta sequencing. Donor age, sex, ethnicity and CMV serostatus were collected together with the repertoire data. In a later genetic analysis, genome-wide SNP genotypes for about 65% of the roughly 670 donors were used, and that subset was treated as a discovery cohort. Every discovery cohort repertoire had been produced on one sequencing platform. HLA typing covered class I and class II loci at four-digit resolution. Typing coverage differed by locus: A, B, C, DRB1 and DQB1 were typed in roughly 629-630 donors, DQA1 in roughly 500, DPA1 in approximately 600, and DPB1 in 400 to 490. About 5 DR-DQ haplotypes were handled as single units for association and clustering, since linkage in the cohort was strong. Across 398 genotyped donors of the cohort, an average of about 240,000 unique TCR beta nucleotide sequences per donor were sequenced, and around 20% of those sequences were non-productive. What the research found in general, with its limitations: Some IMGT-functional V segments, including TRBV6-2 and TRBV6-3, could not be told apart with the 87-base-pair reads, so those segments were excluded. A later genetic analysis reported fewer N-insertions in productive TCRs among donors in an Asian-associated ancestry cluster than the roughly 650-donor mean. The cohort was sequenced for TCR beta chains only, and without alpha or paired-chain data the features that could be detected were limited. A few of the identified cytomegalovirus-associated TCR beta chains were confirmed in vitro to be specific for cytomegalovirus antigens. Roughly uniform sequencing depth across donors was assumed in presence/absence analyses, although this assumption may not hold. A further reported finding was that TCR beta sequences accurately predicted the HLA-A and HLA-B alleles for most subjects in the first cohort. Most TCR sequences were seen in very few donors, while some public TCRs were found in many individuals. A later analysis found that TCR association rates varied across HLA loci, with DRB1 alleles showing the most associated TCRs and HLA-C alleles the fewest. HLA typing was unavailable for some donors at each locus, so association tests used only the typed subset. Specific HLA alleles were associated with about 17,000 TCR beta sequences at a false discovery rate of 0.05 in a later analysis. Most CMV-associated TCR beta chains appeared to be HLA-restricted in a later analysis, and the HLA associations seemed to be driven largely by CMV exposure. Compared with equally common non-associated chains, HLA-associated TCR beta chains in a later analysis were more clonally expanded and had lower generation probabilities. An earlier analysis of 587 of the donors showed that most TCR beta V segments appeared in productive rearrangements either about 90% or about 30% of the time, which broadly matched IMGT annotations. An association between a missense DCLRE1C variant and V-gene and J-gene trimming of TCR beta chains was found in a later genetic analysis and replicated in an independent cohort. In the study, some 160 TCR beta chains were listed as associated with cytomegalovirus. It was suggested by the authors that the approach could potentially be generalized to other disease states and immunological phenotypes. Cytomegalovirus status was reported to be diagnosed by the classifier with high specificity and sensitivity in both the original and validation cohorts. Assigning TCR associations to individual alleles was difficult when HLA alleles, especially DR and DQ, strongly co-occurred. Correlated functional status among segregating V segments might be attributable to linkage disequilibrium, but an unknown experimental factor could not be ruled out. Because counts were too low, about 18 rarely observed V segments, including chromosome 9 orphons, were excluded from the earlier analysis of 587 of the donors. A cluster of highly shared sequence variants was judged likely to represent a technical artifact of the sequencing pipeline. CMV serostatus was the only immune exposure information available for the cohort. In a later analysis, several top co-occurrence clusters were reported to appear linked to parvovirus B19, influenza, CMV and Epstein-Barr virus.

A word on this clone: Its target antigen remains unknown. Base qualities are not provided; no much larger clone lies one nucleotide away.

The cohort consisted of 666 healthy bone marrow donors. At the time of sampling, every cohort member was nominally healthy, though immune exposures that went unrecorded were likely present. The donor was CMV seronegative and was included in the group of 352 seronegative cohort members. A peripheral blood sample was collected from each donor, and TCR beta sequencing was performed on peripheral blood mononuclear cells. Genomic DNA was extracted from the blood cell samples with the Qiagen DNeasy Blood Extraction Kit. Libraries were prepared through the immunoSEQ multiplex PCR assay. For the multiplex PCR, a mixture combining 60 forward primers for TCR Vbeta segments and 13 reverse primers for TCR Jbeta segments was used. A multiplex PCR assay on genomic DNA amplified the CDR3 region of rearranged TCR beta genes. The Illumina HiSeq System was used to sequence the amplified TCR beta libraries as 87-base-pair reads. Regarding the original processing steps: In a later analysis, 77 million or so unique TCR beta chains were counted across the roughly 670 repertoires, and roughly 9.9 million of these chains were shared by at least two donors. Raw reads were error-corrected and collapsed into unique sequences with a nearest-neighbor algorithm that merged closely related sequences to remove PCR and sequencing errors. V, D and J gene segments were assigned by aligning CDR3 sequences to IMGT reference sequences. For a sequence to be retained, a match of at least six nucleotides to both a V gene segment and a J gene segment was required. A rearrangement counted as productive if the CDR3 had no stop codons and remained in frame with V and J, and every other rearrangement counted as non-productive. Following IMGT convention, CDR3 was defined as the stretch from the second conserved V-encoded cysteine up to the conserved J-encoded phenylalanine. The earlier analysis of roughly 590 of the donors excluded any sequence lacking an unambiguous match to a single V gene segment. In an earlier analysis of several hundred of the donors, V segments were called functional above 56.7% productive rearrangements and were called segregating when the between-donor standard deviation exceeded 5%. A statistical classification framework was built to diagnose cytomegalovirus status from the catalog of TCR beta chain sequences. In a later analysis, V and J genes were assigned by comparing TCR nucleotide sequences against IMGT/GENE-DB human TR gene sequences. A later analysis assigned CDR3 sequences and most-parsimonious VDJ recombination scenarios with the TCRdist pipeline. In a later analysis, every TCR beta chain was defined by the combination of its CDR3 amino acid sequence and its V-gene family, and reads without a unique V-gene family were dropped. As a way to deal with suspected cross-contamination and a sequencing artifact, a later analysis dropped 640 or so nucleotide sequences that were highly shared and had low generation probability. A later analysis calculated a clonal expansion index for each public chain from normalized within-repertoire ranks of inferred template counts. In a later analysis, generation probabilities were computed with a VDJ recombination model fitted to out-of-frame rearrangements, and the resulting probabilities were checked against IGoR. Hypergeometric tests were used in a later analysis to score TCR-TCR, TCR-HLA and TCR-CMV co-occurrence, with a repertoire-size bias correction applied to the TCR pairs. A later analysis estimated false discovery rates by permuting HLA or CMV assignments 20 times. In a later analysis, co-occurring TCRs were grouped with DBSCAN, and TCRdist sequence similarity was added when clustering was performed within HLA-allele-positive subsets. Repertoires with fewer than 30,000 or more than 120,000 public chains, plus five repertoires with anomalous nucleotide sharing, were excluded from co-occurrence clustering. The immuneACCESS repertoire file appears here via TCRdb, limited to in-frame rearrangements. These files lack a portion of the clones; in checked studies, under half of the deficit traces to unresolved V genes, and the cause of the others is not known. Clone size and V and J calls were adopted from that table, with D and trimming inferred from the DNA. This sample is represented by under 130,000 clones; 65% to 80% of them were singletons. The ten largest clones take up 3% to 3.5% of the sample.

The CDR3 runs 13 amino acids, cysteine and phenylalanine included. Only the CDR3 DNA is retained, 39 bases long and in frame from the first base. From a lookup of the germline V gene, CDR1 and CDR2 are SGHAT and FQNNGV. The origin of this receptor is a woman in her thirties or forties in good health and CMV-seronegative. The chain is assembled from TRBV11-2 and TRBJ2-5, with the identity of the D gene unclear. The J call may be faulty, since TRBJ2-7 better matches the DNA end. The material sequenced was PBMCs. The DNA sequence is TGTGCCAGCAGCTTGAGTCTTGTCTACGAGCAGTACTTC. Translated, this gives CASSLSLVYEQYF.